Listed here is a single T cell receptor beta chain. Losses at the gene ends were 4 bases for V and 6 bases for J; bases not matched to a gene: 5. The CDR3 spans 14 residues. Germline CDR1 is MGHDK and CDR2 is SYGVNS. The entry originates in a study of cytomegalovirus exposure and HLA in healthy donors. PCR involved 60 Vbeta and 13 Jbeta primers. Source study methods: Roughly 11 million shared chains were among some 75 million unique TCR beta chains counted in a later analysis. TCRdb keeps only in-frame clones here, not all; method: immunoSEQ multiplex PCR. V and J calls and clone size are given by that table; D and trimming were obtained from the DNA. The sample comprises 150,000 to 200,000 clones, nearly 80% of which are singletons, and 5% to 8% rests with the top ten.

Sequencing was done on a sample of PBMCs. The TCR sequence derives from a man aged 35 to 55 in good health and CMV-seropositive. The gene calls are TRBV25-1 and TRBJ1-3; 8 bases map to TRBD1. The DNA of the CDR3 is TGTGCCAGCAGTGCGGTACAGGGGGAAAACACCATATATTTT. Translating it yields CASSAVQGENTIYF.